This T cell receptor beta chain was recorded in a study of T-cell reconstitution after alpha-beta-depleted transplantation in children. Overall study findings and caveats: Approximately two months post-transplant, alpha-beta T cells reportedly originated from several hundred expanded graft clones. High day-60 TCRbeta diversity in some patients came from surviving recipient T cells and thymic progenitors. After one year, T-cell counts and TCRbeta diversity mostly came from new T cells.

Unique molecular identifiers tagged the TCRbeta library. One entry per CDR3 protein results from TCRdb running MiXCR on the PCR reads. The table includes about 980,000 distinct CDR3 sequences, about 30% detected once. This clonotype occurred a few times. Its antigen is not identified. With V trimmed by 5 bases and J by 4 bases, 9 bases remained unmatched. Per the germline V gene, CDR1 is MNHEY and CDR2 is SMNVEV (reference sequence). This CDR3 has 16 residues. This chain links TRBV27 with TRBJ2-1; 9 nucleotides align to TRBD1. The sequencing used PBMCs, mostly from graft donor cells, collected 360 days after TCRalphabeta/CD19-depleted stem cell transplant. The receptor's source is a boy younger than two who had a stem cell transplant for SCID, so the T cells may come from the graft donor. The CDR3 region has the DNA TGTGCCAGCAGTAACACCGGGACAGGGAAATACAATGAGCAGTTCTTC. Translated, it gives CASSNTGTGKYNEQFF.